Each of the 27 T cell receptor beta chains below was sequenced from the same sample in a study of shared clonotypes between healthy human individuals. Generated by immunoSEQ multiplex PCR, the TCRdb table keeps only in-frame clones and is missing some. This table has over a million clones, 60% to 80% appearing once. The sample comprised memory CD4+ T cells sorted from blood. Subset defined: CD45RA-negative fraction. Receptors originate from a man between 18 and 35 years old in good health.

The chain is built from TRBV7-2 and TRBJ1-2; D remains unclear. V dropped 2 bases and J dropped 2 bases, with 15 bases sitting between them. This CDR3 is 16 amino acids long. Looked up from germline, CDR1 is SGHTA and CDR2 is FQGNSA. CDR3 nucleotides: TGTGCCAGCAGCTTAAGTCCGCAGATTTTAAACTATGGCTACACCTTC. This gives the protein CASSLSPQILNYGYTF.

The chain recombines TRBV7-9 with TRBJ2-2; 8 positions agree with TRBD1. Germline trimming cut 5 bases from V and 8 bases from J; bases unmatched to any gene: 10. The V gene's germline CDR1 is SEHNR and CDR2 FQNEAQ (reference sequence). The CDR3 sequence is 15 residues long. CDR3 loop: CASSRWDRSTGELFF. The CDR3 nucleotides read TGTGCCAGCAGCCGCTGGGACAGGAGCACGGGGGAGCTGTTTTTT.

This chain uses TRBV6-1 with TRBJ1-2; TRBD1 might be the D (5 bases). This CDR3 is built from 14 residues. Looked up from germline, CDR1 is MNHNS and CDR2 is SASEGT. V lost 2 bases to trimming and J lost 6 bases, with 13 bases between them. The CDR3 DNA is TGTGCCAGCAGTGAATCGGGCAGGGCTAATGGCTACACCTTC. Residues: CASSESGRANGYTF.

With respect to this clone: Different DNA sequences within this sample yield the same CDR3. CDR3 coding DNA: TGTGCCAGCAGCGTTGGGGAAAATTCACCCCTCCACTTT. This gives the protein CASSVGENSPLHF. J is TRBJ1-6 and V is TRBV9; D is undetermined. The CDR3 runs 13 residues. The V end lost 2 bases, the J end lost 7 bases, and 7 bases lay between the germline ends. The V gene's germline CDR1 is SGDLS and CDR2 YYNGEE.

The V gene is TRBV5-1, the J gene TRBJ1-2; no firm D call. CDR1 is SGHRS and CDR2 is YFSETQ in the germline V gene. This CDR3 region has 12 residues. Trimming took 1 base from V and 6 from J, leaving 7 bases between them. The CDR3 bases are TGCGCCAGCAGCTTGACCCCTAATGGCTACACCTTC. It yields the protein CASSLTPNGYTF.

V gene TRBV7-7 combines with J gene TRBJ2-1; 8 bases align to TRBD2. Germline loops: CDR1 SSHAT, CDR2 FNYEAQ (reference sequence). The CDR3 consists of 15 residues. The CDR3 is CASDNAGGPRNEQFF. The CDR3, as DNA: TGTGCTAGCGATAACGCGGGAGGCCCTAGGAATGAGCAGTTCTTC.

The gene calls are TRBV5-5 and TRBJ2-7, with D unclear. The ends were cut back, 4 bases at V and 2 bases at J, with 10 bases in the middle. Germline CDR1 is SGHKS and CDR2 is YYEKEE (reference sequence). The CDR3 has 13 residues. CDR3 bases: TGTGCCAGCAGCCCTCTATCCGCCTACGAGCAGTACTTC. It translates to CASSPLSAYEQYF.

The chain joins TRBV7-2 to TRBJ1-2; D gene ambiguous. Germline CDR1 is SGHTA and CDR2 is FQGNSA. This CDR3 has 12 amino acids. The V and J ends lost 2 bases and 4 bases respectively, with 5 bases between them. DNA for the CDR3: TGTGCCAGCAGCTTACCACCCTATGGCTACACCTTC. Encoded protein: CASSLPPYGYTF.

The V gene is TRBV27, the J gene TRBJ1-6; D unresolved. The CDR3 runs 13 residues. Germline V CDR1 and CDR2: MNHEY, SMNVEV (reference sequence). V was cut by 6 bases and J by 0 bases, with 3 bases left in between. CDR3 nucleotide sequence: TGTGCCAGCAGAAGCTCCTATAATTCACCCCTCCACTTT. Translating it yields CASRSSYNSPLHF.

Only one count was recorded for this clone. The chain combines TRBV5-3 with TRBJ1-1; D is undetermined. TRBV5-3 is assigned to the ORF class and has an uncertain function. Trimming left V 1 base short and J 1 base short, with 14 bases between. This CDR3 region has 16 residues. The CDR3 DNA is TGTGCCAGAAGCTTGCGAATAAAATACGAGAACACTGAAGCTTTCTTT. Its protein is CARSLRIKYENTEAFF.

V usage is TRBV7-9 and J usage is TRBJ2-7; possibly TRBD2 for D (6 bases). Germline loops: CDR1 SEHNR, CDR2 FQNEAQ (reference sequence). The V and J ends lost 5 bases and 3 bases respectively, with 14 bases between them. The CDR3 is made up of 14 amino acids. The CDR3 sequence: CASSRGEENYEQYF. The CDR3 DNA is TGTGCCAGCAGCCGCGGGGAGGAAAACTACGAGCAGTACTTC.

This chain uses TRBV5-1 with TRBJ1-2; TRBD1 might be the D (5 bases). The length of the CDR3 is 15 residues. Germline CDR1 is SGHRS and CDR2 is YFSETQ. V was trimmed by 0 bases and J by 4 bases, leaving 13 bases between them. CDR3 DNA: TGCGCCAGCAGCTTGGTGGCGCCAGGGAGCTATGGCTACACCTTC. Translation gives CASSLVAPGSYGYTF.

Points on this clone: This specimen includes other DNA sequences encoding the same CDR3. The CDR3 loop reads CASSSGTGNQPQHF. Written as DNA, the CDR3 is TGCGCCAGCAGCTCCGGGACAGGCAATCAGCCCCAGCATTTT. The chain combines TRBV5-1 with TRBJ1-5, with 7 bases aligning to TRBD1. The CDR3 is 14 residues long. V trimming: 3 bases; J trimming: 2 bases; junction bases outside the gene matches: 2. CDR1 is SGHRS and CDR2 is YFSETQ in the germline V gene.

V gene TRBV6-6 combines with J gene TRBJ1-1, with D possibly being TRBD1 (5 bases). The V and J ends lost 5 bases and 6 bases respectively, with 19 bases between them. Germline CDR1 MNHNY, CDR2 SVGAGI (reference sequence). The CDR3 sequence is 15 residues long. CDR3 sequence (DNA): TGTGCCAGCAGTCAGCAGGGCATGGATATCGCTGAAGCTTTCTTT. This sequence encodes CASSQQGMDIAEAFF.

The chain links TRBV6-4 to TRBJ2-6; possible D gene TRBD1, 6 bases. The CDR3 sequence is 17 residues long. The V gene lost 3 bases and the J gene lost 0 bases, with 12 bases spanning the gap. CDR1 MRHNA and CDR2 SNTAGT come from the germline V gene. This chain's CDR3 is CASSEGRGPSGANVLTF. In nucleotides, the CDR3 is TGTGCCAGCAGTGAGGGCAGGGGCCCCTCTGGGGCCAACGTCCTGACTTTC.

This sequence joins TRBV27 and TRBJ2-7; TRBD1 aligns across 9 bases. With V trimmed by 2 bases and J by 5 bases, 13 bases remained unmatched. In germline, CDR1 is MNHEY, CDR2 SMNVEV (reference sequence). The CDR3 totals 17 residues. The CDR3 DNA is TGTGCCAGCAGTTTACGGGTGACTTACAGGGGGCTCGACGAGCAGTACTTC. Translated: CASSLRVTYRGLDEQYF.

The chain links TRBV5-8 to TRBJ1-3, with D perhaps matching TRBD1 (5 bases). Germline V CDR1 and CDR2: SGHTS, YDEGEE. V lost 4 bases to trimming and J lost 0 bases, with 14 bases between them. The CDR3 runs 16 residues. The CDR3 nucleotides are TGTGCCAGCAGCCGCCGACAGTCCATCTCTGGAAACACCATATATTTT. This gives the protein CASSRRQSISGNTIYF.

Regarding this clone: Other DNA sequences from this sample encode an identical CDR3 as well. CDR3 sequence (DNA): TGCAGCGTGAGAAACACTGAAGCTTTCTTT. Encoded protein: CSVRNTEAFF. V usage is TRBV29-1 and J usage is TRBJ1-1; D remains unclear. V lost 6 bases and J lost 2, with 4 bases in between. Germline V CDR1 and CDR2: SQVTM, ANQGSEA. The CDR3 has 10 residues.

For the CDR3, the DNA is TGTGCCAGCAGCTTACGGCCGGGGGGCTGGAACAATGAGCAGTTCTTC. Translation: CASSLRPGGWNNEQFF. J is TRBJ2-1 and V is TRBV7-2; a possible D gene is TRBD2 (7 bases). The germline V gene encodes CDR1 SGHTA and CDR2 FQGNSA. V was cut by 2 bases and J by 5 bases, with 16 bases left in between. CDR3 length: 16 residues.

This sequence joins TRBV25-1 and TRBJ2-1, with D perhaps matching TRBD2 (5 bases). The CDR3 sequence is 16 residues long. V shed 1 base and J shed 2 bases, with 12 bases lying between them. Per germline, CDR1 MGHDK and CDR2 SYGVNS. CDR3 protein: CASSELDSVPYNEQFF. The CDR3 bases are TGTGCCAGCAGTGAATTGGATAGCGTCCCCTACAATGAGCAGTTCTTC.

V gene TRBV9 combines with J gene TRBJ1-3, with 8 bases fitting TRBD1. After removal of 2 bases from V and 4 bases from J, the junction contained 14 bases not matched to a gene. Per the germline V gene, CDR1 is SGDLS and CDR2 is YYNGEE. This CDR3 is 18 amino acids long. For the CDR3, the DNA is TGTGCCAGCAGCGTCTCGCCCCAAGACAGGGGAAGGGGAAACACCATATATTTT. Translating gives CASSVSPQDRGRGNTIYF.

This rearrangement joins TRBV6-5 to TRBJ2-7; D is possibly TRBD1 (6 bases). The CDR3 sequence is 13 residues long. The germline CDR1 and CDR2 sequences are MNHEY and SVGAGI. With 8 bases removed from V and 7 bases from J, the gap between germline ends came to 18 bases. CDR3 DNA: TGTGCCAGCGGATACCCGGGACAATTGGAGCAGTACTTC. Translated: CASGYPGQLEQYF.

V is TRBV30 and J is TRBJ2-5; 7 nucleotides match TRBD1. V lost 5 bases to trimming and J lost 0 bases; unmatched junction nucleotides: 0. From germline, CDR1 is GTSNPN and CDR2 SVGIG (reference sequence). This CDR3 has 12 residues. The CDR3 bases are TGTGCCTGGGACAGGGACCAAGAGACCCAGTACTTC. Encoded protein: CAWDRDQETQYF.

Only a few counts were recorded for this clone. The rearrangement uses TRBV29-1 and TRBJ2-7; 8 nucleotides align to TRBD2. V gave up 3 bases and J gave up 3 bases; unmatched junction bases: 4. The CDR3 totals 13 residues. Germline loops: CDR1 SQVTM, CDR2 ANQGSEA. CDR3 coding DNA: TGCAGCGTTGACCGGACTAGCCACTACGAGCAGTACTTC. Translated, it gives CSVDRTSHYEQYF.

This clone was counted only a few times. V and J are TRBV6-5 and TRBJ1-2, with 7 positions matching TRBD1. The CDR3 spans 12 residues. CDR1 is MNHEY, CDR2 SVGAGI, per germline. V lost 5 bases, J lost 5 bases, and 2 bases stayed unmatched. CDR3 region: CASSEQGYGYTF. CDR3 nucleotides: TGTGCCAGCAGTGAACAGGGGTATGGCTACACCTTC.

V usage is TRBV25-1 and J usage is TRBJ2-7, with 7 bases fitting TRBD1. CDR1 MGHDK and CDR2 SYGVNS come from the germline V gene. The CDR3 runs to 15 residues. V shed 3 bases, J shed 2 bases, and the junction held 7 bases outside the gene matches. CDR3 DNA: TGTGCCAGCAGTGACCACCGGGACAGAGCCTACGAGCAGTACTTC. This encodes CASSDHRDRAYEQYF.

The chain carries TRBV18 and TRBJ2-2; D is perhaps TRBD2 (5 bases). Per the germline V gene, CDR1 is KGHSH and CDR2 is LQKENI. Trimming shortened V by 3 bases and J by 5 bases, and 10 bases separated the two germline ends. This CDR3 is 14 amino acids long. The CDR3 sequence: CASSPSTRTGELFF. The CDR3 nucleotides read TGTGCCAGCTCACCTAGTACTAGGACCGGGGAGCTGTTTTTT.